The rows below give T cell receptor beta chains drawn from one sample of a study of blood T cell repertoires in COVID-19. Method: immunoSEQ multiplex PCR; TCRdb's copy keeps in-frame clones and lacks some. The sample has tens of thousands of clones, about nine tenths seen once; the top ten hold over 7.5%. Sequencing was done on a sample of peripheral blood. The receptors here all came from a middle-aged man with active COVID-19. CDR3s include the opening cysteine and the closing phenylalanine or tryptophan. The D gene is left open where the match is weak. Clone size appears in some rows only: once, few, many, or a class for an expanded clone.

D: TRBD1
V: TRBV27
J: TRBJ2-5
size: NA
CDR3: CASSRRGTQETQYF
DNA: TGTGCCAGCAGCCGCAGGGGGACCCAAGAGACCCAGTACTTC

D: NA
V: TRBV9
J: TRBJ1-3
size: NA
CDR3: CASSVNLAGSGNTIYF
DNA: TGTGCCAGCAGCGTGAATTTGGCAGGTTCAGGAAACACCATATATTTT

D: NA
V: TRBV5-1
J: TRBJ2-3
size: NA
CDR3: CASRPLGRTDTQYF
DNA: TGCGCCAGCAGGCCCTTGGGGAGAACAGATACGCAGTATTTT

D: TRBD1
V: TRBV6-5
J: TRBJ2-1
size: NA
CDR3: CASTSAGGYNEQFF
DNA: TGTGCCAGCACATCGGCAGGGGGCTACAATGAGCAGTTCTTC

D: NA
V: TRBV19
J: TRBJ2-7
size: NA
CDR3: CASSIGGRLDEQYF
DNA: TGTGCCAGTAGTATTGGGGGGAGGCTCGACGAGCAGTACTTC

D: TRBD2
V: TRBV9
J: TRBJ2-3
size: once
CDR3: CASSRLAGSTDTQYF
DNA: TGTGCCAGCAGTAGACTAGCGGGGAGCACAGATACGCAGTATTTT

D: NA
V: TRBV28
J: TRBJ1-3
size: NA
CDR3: CASASQLDSAFGNTIYF
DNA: TGTGCCAGCGCCTCCCAACTCGACAGCGCCTTCGGAAACACCATATATTTT

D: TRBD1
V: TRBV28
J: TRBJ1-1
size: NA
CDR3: CASSFQGAVTEAFF
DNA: TGTGCCAGCAGTTTCCAGGGGGCGGTCACTGAAGCTTTCTTT

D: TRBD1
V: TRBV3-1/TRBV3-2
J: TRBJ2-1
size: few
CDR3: CASSQGQGPEFF
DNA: TGTGCCAGCAGCCAGGGACAGGGACCCGAGTTCTTC

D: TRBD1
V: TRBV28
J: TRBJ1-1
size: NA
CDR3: CASSSPGQGANTEAFF
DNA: TGTGCCAGCAGTTCACCGGGACAGGGGGCGAACACTGAAGCTTTCTTT

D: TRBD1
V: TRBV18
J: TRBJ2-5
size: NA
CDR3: CASSSGTGAQETQYF
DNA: TGTGCCAGCTCATCCGGGACAGGGGCCCAAGAGACCCAGTACTTC

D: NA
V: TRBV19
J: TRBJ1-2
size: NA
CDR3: CASSIVYGGKGYTF
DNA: TGTGCCAGTAGTATAGTGTACGGCGGTAAGGGCTACACCTTC

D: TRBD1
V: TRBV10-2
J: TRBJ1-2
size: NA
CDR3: CASSRQGDYGYTF
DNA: TGCGCCAGCAGTAGACAGGGGGACTATGGCTACACCTTC

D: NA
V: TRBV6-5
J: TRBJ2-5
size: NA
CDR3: CASSRVQGSQTQYF
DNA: TGTGCCAGCAGTCGGGTCCAGGGGTCCCAGACCCAGTACTTC

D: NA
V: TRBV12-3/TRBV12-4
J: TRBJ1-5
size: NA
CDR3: CASSAPGFQPQHF
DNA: TGTGCCAGCAGTGCCCCGGGGTTTCAGCCCCAGCATTTT

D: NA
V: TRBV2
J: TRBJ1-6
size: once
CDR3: CASRGQGRSSPLHF
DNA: TGTGCCAGCAGAGGGCAGGGGCGAAGTTCACCCCTCCACTTT

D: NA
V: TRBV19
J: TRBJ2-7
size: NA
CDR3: CASSITGVYEQYF
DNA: TGTGCCAGTAGTATCACAGGTGTCTACGAGCAGTACTTC

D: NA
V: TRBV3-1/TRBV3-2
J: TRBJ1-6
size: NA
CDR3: CASSHGGPLHF
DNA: TGTGCCAGCAGCCATGGGGGGCCCCTCCACTTT

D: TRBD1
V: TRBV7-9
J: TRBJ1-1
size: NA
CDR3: CASSLRQGSTEAFF
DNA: TGTGCCAGCAGCCTCAGACAGGGAAGCACTGAAGCTTTCTTT

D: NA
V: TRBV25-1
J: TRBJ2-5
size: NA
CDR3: CASRPHSREETQYF
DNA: TGTGCCAGCAGGCCCCACTCTCGGGAAGAGACCCAGTACTTC

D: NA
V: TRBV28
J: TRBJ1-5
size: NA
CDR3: CASSPLGRVNSNQPQHF
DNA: TGTGCCAGCAGCCCCCTGGGCAGGGTCAATAGCAATCAGCCCCAGCATTTT

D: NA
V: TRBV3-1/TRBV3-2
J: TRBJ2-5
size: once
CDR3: CASSQGGGASPGTQYF
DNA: TGTGCCAGCAGCCAAGGGGGTGGAGCTAGCCCAGGGACCCAGTACTTC

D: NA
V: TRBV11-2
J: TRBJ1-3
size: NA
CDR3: CASSFPGSGNTIYF
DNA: TGTGCCAGCAGTTTTCCCGGCTCTGGAAACACCATATATTTT

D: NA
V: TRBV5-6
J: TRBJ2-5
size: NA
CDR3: CASSERSLQRGQYF
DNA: TGTGCCAGCAGCGAGAGGAGCCTCCAAAGAGGCCAGTACTTC

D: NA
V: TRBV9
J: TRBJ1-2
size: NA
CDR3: CASSATQGTYTF
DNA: TGTGCCAGCAGCGCCACACAGGGCACCTACACCTTC

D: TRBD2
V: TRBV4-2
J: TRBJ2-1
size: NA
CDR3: CASSHSGTSGRYNEQFF
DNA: TGTGCCAGCAGCCATTCCGGGACTAGCGGGAGATACAATGAGCAGTTCTTC

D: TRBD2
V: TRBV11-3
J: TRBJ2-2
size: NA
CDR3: CASSSSGTTPGELFF
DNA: TGTGCCAGCAGCTCATCCGGGACTACTCCCGGGGAGCTGTTTTTT

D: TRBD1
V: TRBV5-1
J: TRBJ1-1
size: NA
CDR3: CASSLGQGAGNTEAFF
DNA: TGCGCCAGCAGCTTAGGACAGGGGGCAGGGAACACTGAAGCTTTCTTT

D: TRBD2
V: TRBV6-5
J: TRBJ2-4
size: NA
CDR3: CASRSWGGAKNIQYF
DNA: TGTGCCAGCAGGTCATGGGGGGGGGCCAAAAACATTCAGTACTTC

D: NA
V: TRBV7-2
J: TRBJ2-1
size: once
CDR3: CASSSPPGVYNEQFF
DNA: TGTGCCAGCAGCTCGCCGCCCGGGGTCTACAATGAGCAGTTCTTC

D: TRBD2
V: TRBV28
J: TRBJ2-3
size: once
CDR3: CASSRLTSGRYTDTQYF
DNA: TGTGCCAGCAGCCGCCTGACTAGCGGGCGCTACACAGATACGCAGTATTTT

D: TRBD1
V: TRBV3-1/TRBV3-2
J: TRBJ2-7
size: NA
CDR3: CASIVRTGHLYEQYF
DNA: TGTGCCAGCATAGTCCGGACAGGGCACTTATACGAGCAGTACTTC

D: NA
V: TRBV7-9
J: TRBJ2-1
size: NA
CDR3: CASSLAASSYNEQFF
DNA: TGTGCCAGCAGCTTAGCAGCTAGCTCCTACAATGAGCAGTTCTTC

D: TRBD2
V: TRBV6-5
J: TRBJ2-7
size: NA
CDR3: CAGHPGTSVGEQYF
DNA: TGTGCTGGCCATCCTGGGACTAGCGTAGGGGAGCAGTACTTC

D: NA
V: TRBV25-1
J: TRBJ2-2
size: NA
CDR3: CASSEGPTTANTGELFF
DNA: TGTGCCAGCAGTGAAGGGCCGACGACAGCGAACACCGGGGAGCTGTTTTTT

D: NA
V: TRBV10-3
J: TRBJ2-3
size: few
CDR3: CAISDPSHSTDTQYF
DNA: TGTGCCATCAGTGACCCCAGTCATAGCACAGATACGCAGTATTTT

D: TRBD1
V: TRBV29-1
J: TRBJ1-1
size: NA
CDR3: CSVFRTSTGRNTEAFF
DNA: TGCAGCGTTTTCCGGACGTCGACAGGGAGGAACACTGAAGCTTTCTTT

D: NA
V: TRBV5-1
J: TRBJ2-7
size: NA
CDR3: CASSLEEGSIYEQYF
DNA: TGCGCCAGCAGCTTGGAGGAGGGCAGTATCTACGAGCAGTACTTC

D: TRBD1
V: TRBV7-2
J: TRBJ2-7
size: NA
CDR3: CASSPGTGSYEQYF
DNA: TGTGCCAGCAGCCCAGGGACAGGATCCTACGAGCAGTACTTC

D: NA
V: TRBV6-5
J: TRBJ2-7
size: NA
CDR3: CASSYDRRSYEQYF
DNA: TGTGCCAGCAGTTACGACAGGCGCTCCTACGAGCAGTACTTC

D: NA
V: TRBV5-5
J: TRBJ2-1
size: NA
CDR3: CASSLEQGDSISRYNEQFF
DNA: TGTGCCAGCAGCTTGGAACAGGGAGATTCTATTAGCCGATACAATGAGCAGTTCTTC

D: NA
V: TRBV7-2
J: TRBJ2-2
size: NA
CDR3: CASSFPRSYTGELFF
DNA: TGTGCCAGCAGCTTTCCAAGGAGCTACACCGGGGAGCTGTTTTTT

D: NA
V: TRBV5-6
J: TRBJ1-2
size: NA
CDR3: CASSAQGGLSGGYTF
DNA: TGTGCCAGCAGCGCACAGGGAGGGTTGTCGGGCGGCTACACCTTC

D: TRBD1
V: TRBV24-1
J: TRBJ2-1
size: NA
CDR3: CATSDTGGTRYNEQFF
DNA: TGTGCCACCAGTGACACAGGGGGCACGCGGTACAATGAGCAGTTCTTC

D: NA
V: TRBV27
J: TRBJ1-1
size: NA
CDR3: CASSLGGSVITEAFF
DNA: TGTGCCAGCAGTTTAGGAGGGTCGGTAATCACTGAAGCTTTCTTT

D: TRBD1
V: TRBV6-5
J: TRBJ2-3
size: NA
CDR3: CASSQGQTSDTQYF
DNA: TGTGCCAGCAGTCAGGGACAGACATCTGATACGCAGTATTTT

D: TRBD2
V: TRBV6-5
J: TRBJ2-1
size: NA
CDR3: CASDINLAGNNEQFF
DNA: TGTGCCAGCGACATTAACCTAGCGGGAAACAATGAGCAGTTCTTC

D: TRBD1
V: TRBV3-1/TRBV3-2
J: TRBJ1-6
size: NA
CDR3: CASSHSKQGGHSPLHF
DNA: TGTGCCAGCAGCCACTCAAAACAGGGGGGTCATTCACCCCTCCACTTT

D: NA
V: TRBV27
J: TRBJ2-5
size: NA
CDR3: CASSFWRVQETQYF
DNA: TGTGCCAGCAGTTTTTGGCGGGTTCAAGAGACCCAGTACTTC

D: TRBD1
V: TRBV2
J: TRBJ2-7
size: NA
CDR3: CASSETGGPYEQYF
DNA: TGTGCCAGCAGTGAGACAGGGGGACCATACGAGCAGTACTTC